This record concerns one T cell receptor (beta chain) sequence. This sample stems from a study of OX40 agonist ivuxolimab in advanced cancers. Libraries were prepared by immunoSEQ multiplex PCR; TCRdb keeps only in-frame clonotypes and omits some of them. The table includes some 78,000 clones, approximately 90% detected once. V was pared by 0 bases and J by 4 bases, with 10 bases between. The CDR3 extends over 15 amino acids. Per germline, CDR1 LNHNV and CDR2 YYDKDF (reference sequence). The sequence was collected from an adult with an advanced solid tumor such as melanoma, head and neck, liver or kidney cancer. The V and J genes are TRBV15 and TRBJ2-1, with D possibly matching TRBD1 (6 bases). The sample consisted of CD4+ or CD8+ T cells sorted from blood, taken in a trial of the OX40 agonist ivuxolimab. The CDR3: CATSRDPQGYNEQFF. The CDR3 nucleotides are TGTGCCACCAGCAGAGATCCCCAGGGGTACAATGAGCAGTTCTTC.